This passage covers 2 T cell receptor beta chains from one sample sequenced in a study of radiation and T cells in renal cell carcinoma. The protocol was immunoSEQ multiplex PCR, while the TCRdb copy is restricted to in-frame clones and leaves out a portion. Among some 150,000 clones listed, over 75% were seen once. Described time point: baseline pretreatment blood. The treatment was: 15 Gy SBRT to primary tumor, nephrectomy 4 weeks later. Here the sequenced sample was blood, taken from a patient whose treatment included radiotherapy and nephrectomy. Receptors originate from a woman aged 45-60 years with renal cell carcinoma.

The chain employs TRBV6-5 and TRBJ2-5; D could derive from TRBD1 or TRBD2 (5 bases each). Between the trimmed V and J ends, which lost 2 bases and 5 bases, there was a span of 18 bases. The V gene's germline CDR1 is MNHEY and CDR2 SVGAGI. The CDR3 sequence is 16 residues long. CDR3 nucleotide sequence: TGTGCCAGCAGTTACCAGGGAACCCCAGGCGGGGAGACCCAGTACTTC. It specifies CASSYQGTPGGETQYF.

The rearrangement links TRBV5-1 to TRBJ2-7, with 8 bases matching TRBD2. CDR1 is SGHRS, CDR2 YFSETQ, per germline. V lost 3 bases and J lost 4; bases outside the gene matches: 6. The CDR3 is 14 amino acids. Written as DNA, the CDR3 is TGCGCCAGCAGCTCGGGAGGGGGAGCTTACGAGCAGTACTTC. This translates into CASSSGGGAYEQYF. Using reference TRBV5-1 and TRBJ2-7 for the parts outside the CDR3, the full variable domain is KAGVTQTPRYLIKTRGQQVTLSCSPISGHRSVSWYQQTPGQGLQFLFEYFSETQRNKGNFPGRFSGRQFSNSRSEMNVSTLELGDSALYLCASSSGGGAYEQYFGPGTRLTVT.